Listed below are T cell receptor beta chains from one sample, sequenced in a study of shared clonotypes between healthy human individuals. Profiled with immunoSEQ multiplex PCR; TCRdb holds only in-frame clones, not every one. The sample lists over a million clones; approximately 80% were seen once. Sequencing was carried out using memory CD4+ T cells from PBMCs. The receptors stem from a man younger than 30 in good health. Some clones in this sample may be carry-over from other donors' samples. CDR3s include the opening cysteine and the closing phenylalanine or tryptophan. D genes are given only for firm matches. A row's size may be missing; if present it is once, few, many or a size class.

j_call d_call v_call clone_size cdr3_nt cdr3_aa
TRBJ1-3 TRBD1 TRBV14 - TGTGCCAGCAGCCTGCCAGGGACAGAGAAAAGAAACACCATATATTTT CASSLPGTEKRNTIYF
TRBJ1-2 - TRBV6-5 - TGTGCCAGCACCCGGTCTATCAACTATGGCTACACCTTC CASTRSINYGYTF
TRBJ2-1 - TRBV20-1 - TGCAGTGGTCCCGGAAATGAGCAGTTCTTC CSGPGNEQFF
TRBJ1-2 - TRBV19 - TGTGCCAGTAGTCTATATGCCGGGAGTTACTATGGCTACACCTTC CASSLYAGSYYGYTF
TRBJ2-7 - TRBV29-1 - TGCAGCGTTGGGGGTCGGCGGGCCGAGCAGTACTTC CSVGGRRAEQYF
TRBJ1-6 TRBD1 TRBV30 - TGTGCCTGGACGACAGGGGTTGACAATTCACCCCTCCACTTT CAWTTGVDNSPLHF
TRBJ1-2 - TRBV28 - TGTGCCAGCAGTTTATCGGGAGGGGCCCCCACCTTC CASSLSGGAPTF
TRBJ1-1 - TRBV5-3 - TGTGCCAGAAGCTCGAAGGTTACGCGGAACACTGAAGCTTTCTTT CARSSKVTRNTEAFF
TRBJ1-5 - TRBV18 few TGTGCCAGCGGGGGGGTAAATCAGCCCCAGCATTTT CASGGVNQPQHF
TRBJ2-7 - TRBV5-1 few TGCGCCAGCAGCTGGGACGGATCCTACGAGCAGTACTTC CASSWDGSYEQYF
TRBJ2-1 TRBD1 TRBV7-9 - TGTGCCAGCAGCTCGACAGGGCCGGCCTACAATGAGCAGTTCTTC CASSSTGPAYNEQFF
TRBJ2-7 TRBD2 TRBV29-1 - TGCAGCGTTACCCCCGACAGCGGGAGAATGGGCGAGCAGTACTTC CSVTPDSGRMGEQYF
TRBJ1-2 TRBD1 TRBV9 - TGTGCCAGCAGCGTAGGGACAGGGAGAGGCTACACCTTC CASSVGTGRGYTF
TRBJ2-2 - TRBV10-3 few TGTGCCATCAGAGGGGACTCCACGAACACCGGGGAGCTGTTTTTT CAIRGDSTNTGELFF
TRBJ2-4 - TRBV18 - TGTGCCAGCTCACCAGGGGAAGATGGCATTCAGTACTTC CASSPGEDGIQYF
TRBJ1-1 - TRBV10-2 - TGCGCCAGCAGTGCGTCGCAGGGCTACACTGAAGCTTTCTTT CASSASQGYTEAFF
TRBJ1-2 - TRBV11-2 - TGTGCCAGCAGCTTAGTCGGCCCCAGGCAAGGCTACACCTTC CASSLVGPRQGYTF
TRBJ2-3 - TRBV30 - TGTGCCTGGAGGTGGGGGGCTGGTTCTAGTACAGATACGCAGTATTTT CAWRWGAGSSTDTQYF
TRBJ2-7 - TRBV28 - TGTGCCAGCAGTTTATCGGCCAGGTACCACTACGAGCAGTACTTC CASSLSARYHYEQYF
TRBJ2-1 - TRBV20-1 many TGCAGTGCTACCGAACTAGTGTGGCAGTTCTTC CSATELVWQFF
TRBJ2-3 TRBD2 TRBV10-3 - TGTGCCATCAGTGAGTCGGCTAGCGGGAGAGTGACAGATACGCAGTATTTT CAISESASGRVTDTQYF
TRBJ1-3 - TRBV5-1 - TGCGCCAGCAGCCTACAAGGCCCTGGAAACACCATATATTTT CASSLQGPGNTIYF
TRBJ1-1 - TRBV9 once TGTGCCAGCAGCGCGGGTAAACAGGGCCTGAACACTGAAGCTTTCTTT CASSAGKQGLNTEAFF
TRBJ1-2 - TRBV7-3 - TGTGCCAGCAGTCCTTGGGCCGGACACTATGGCTACACCTTC CASSPWAGHYGYTF
TRBJ2-3 - TRBV7-9 - TGTGCCAGCAGCGGCCTTGGACAGCGAAGCACAGATACGCAGTATTTT CASSGLGQRSTDTQYF